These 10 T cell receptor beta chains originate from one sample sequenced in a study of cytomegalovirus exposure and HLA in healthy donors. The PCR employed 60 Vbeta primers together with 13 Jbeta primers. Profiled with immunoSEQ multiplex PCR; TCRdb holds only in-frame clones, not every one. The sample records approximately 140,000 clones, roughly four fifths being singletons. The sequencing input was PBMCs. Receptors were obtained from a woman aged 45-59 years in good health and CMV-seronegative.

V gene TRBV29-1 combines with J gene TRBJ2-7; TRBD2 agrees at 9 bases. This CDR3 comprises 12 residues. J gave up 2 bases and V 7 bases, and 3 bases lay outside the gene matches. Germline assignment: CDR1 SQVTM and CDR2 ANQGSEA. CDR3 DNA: TGCAGCGCCCGACTAGCGGCCTACGAGCAGTACTTC. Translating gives CSARLAAYEQYF.

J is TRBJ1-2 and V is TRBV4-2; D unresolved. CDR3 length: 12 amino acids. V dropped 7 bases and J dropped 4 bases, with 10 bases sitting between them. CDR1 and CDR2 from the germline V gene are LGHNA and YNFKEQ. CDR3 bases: TGTGCCAGCACAGGAGGGTTCTATGGCTACACCTTC. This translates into CASTGGFYGYTF.

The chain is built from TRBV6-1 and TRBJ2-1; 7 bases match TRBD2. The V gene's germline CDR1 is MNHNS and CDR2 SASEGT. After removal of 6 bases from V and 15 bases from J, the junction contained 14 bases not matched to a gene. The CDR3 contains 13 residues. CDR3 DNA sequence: TGTGCCAGCAGGGCTAGCGGTGGAATAGCGGGGTTCTTC. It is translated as CASRASGGIAGFF.

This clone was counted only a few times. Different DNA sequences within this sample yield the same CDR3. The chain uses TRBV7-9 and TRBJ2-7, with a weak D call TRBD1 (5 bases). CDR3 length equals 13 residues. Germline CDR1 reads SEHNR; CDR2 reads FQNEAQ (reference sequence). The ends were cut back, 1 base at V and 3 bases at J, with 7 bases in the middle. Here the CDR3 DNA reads TGTGCCAGCAGCTTAGGGACAAACTACGAGCAGTACTTC. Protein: CASSLGTNYEQYF. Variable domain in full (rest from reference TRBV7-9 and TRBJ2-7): DTGVSQNPRHKITKRGQNVTFRCDPISEHNRLYWYRQTLGQGPEFLTYFQNEAQLEKSRLLSDRFSAERPKGSFSTLEIQRTEQGDSAMYLCASSLGTNYEQYFGPGTRLTVT.

The CDR3 nucleotides read TGTGCCAGCTCCCCAGGCTTCGGCGCGTGCGAGCAGTTCTTC. Protein sequence: CASSPGFGACEQFF. The chain joins TRBV27 to TRBJ2-1; D is unclear. The CDR3 loop spans 14 amino acids. Germline-derived CDR1 and CDR2 are MNHEY and SMNVEV (reference sequence). The V end was cut by 8 bases, the J end by 10 bases, with 21 bases between.

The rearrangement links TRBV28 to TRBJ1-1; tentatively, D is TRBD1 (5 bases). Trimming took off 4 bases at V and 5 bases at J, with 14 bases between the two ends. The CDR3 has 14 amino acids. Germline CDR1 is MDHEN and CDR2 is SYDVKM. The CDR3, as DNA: TGTGCCAGCAGTTGGCCCGGGACTAGTACTGAAGCTTTCTTT. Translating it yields CASSWPGTSTEAFF.

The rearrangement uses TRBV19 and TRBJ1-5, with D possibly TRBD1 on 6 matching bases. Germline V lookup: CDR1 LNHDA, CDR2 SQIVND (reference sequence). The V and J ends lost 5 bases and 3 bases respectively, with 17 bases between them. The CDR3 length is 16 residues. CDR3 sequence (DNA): TGTGCCAGTAGTTTGGACCGGGACAAGTACAATCAGCCCCAGCATTTT. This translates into CASSLDRDKYNQPQHF.

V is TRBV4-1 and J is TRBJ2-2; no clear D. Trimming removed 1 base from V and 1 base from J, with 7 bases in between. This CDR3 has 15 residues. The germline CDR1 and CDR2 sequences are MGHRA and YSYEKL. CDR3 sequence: CASSQVGRNTGELFF. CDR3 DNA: TGCGCCAGCAGCCAAGTTGGCAGGAACACCGGGGAGCTGTTTTTT.

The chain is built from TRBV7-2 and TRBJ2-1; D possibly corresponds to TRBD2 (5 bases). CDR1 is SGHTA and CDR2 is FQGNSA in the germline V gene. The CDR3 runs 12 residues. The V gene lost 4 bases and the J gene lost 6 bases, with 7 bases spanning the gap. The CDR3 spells CASSSRGNEQFF. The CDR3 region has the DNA TGTGCCAGCAGCTCCCGGGGCAATGAGCAGTTCTTC.

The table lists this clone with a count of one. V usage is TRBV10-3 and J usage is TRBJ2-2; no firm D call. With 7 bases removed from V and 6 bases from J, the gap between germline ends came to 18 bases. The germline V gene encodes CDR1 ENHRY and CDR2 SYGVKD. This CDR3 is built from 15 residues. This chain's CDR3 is CAIKVRVQTSGELFF. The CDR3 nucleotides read TGTGCCATCAAGGTCCGGGTGCAGACCTCCGGGGAGCTGTTTTTT.